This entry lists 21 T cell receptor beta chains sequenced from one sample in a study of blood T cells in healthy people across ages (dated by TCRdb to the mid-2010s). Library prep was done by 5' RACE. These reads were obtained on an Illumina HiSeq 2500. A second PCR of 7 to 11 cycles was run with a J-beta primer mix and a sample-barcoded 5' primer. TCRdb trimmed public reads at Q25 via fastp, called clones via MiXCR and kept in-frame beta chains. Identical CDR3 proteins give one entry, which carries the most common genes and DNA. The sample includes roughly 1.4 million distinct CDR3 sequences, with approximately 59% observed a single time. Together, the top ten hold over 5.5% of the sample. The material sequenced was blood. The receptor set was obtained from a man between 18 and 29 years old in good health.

The CDR3, as DNA: TGTGCCAGCAGTTCAGACAGGGTGTTGGCTGGGGCCAACGTCCTGACTTTC. The encoded protein is CASSSDRVLAGANVLTF. V is TRBV12-3 or TRBV12-4 and J is TRBJ2-6, with TRBD1 matching over 7 bases. Trimming at V came to 4 bases and at J to 2 bases, leaving 8 bases not matched to a gene. The CDR3 spans 17 residues.

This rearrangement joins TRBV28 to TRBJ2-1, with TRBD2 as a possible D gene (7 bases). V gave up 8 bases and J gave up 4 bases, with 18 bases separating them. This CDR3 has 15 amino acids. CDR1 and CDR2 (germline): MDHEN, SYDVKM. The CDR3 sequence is CASLGRGGRYNEQFF. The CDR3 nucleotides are TGTGCCAGCTTAGGGAGGGGGGGACGGTACAATGAGCAGTTCTTC.

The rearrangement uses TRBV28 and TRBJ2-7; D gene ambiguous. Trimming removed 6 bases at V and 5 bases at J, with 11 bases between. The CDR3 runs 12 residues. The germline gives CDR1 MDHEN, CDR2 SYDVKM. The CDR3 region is CASSIALHEQYF. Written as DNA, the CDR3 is TGTGCCAGCAGCATCGCCCTCCACGAGCAGTACTTC.

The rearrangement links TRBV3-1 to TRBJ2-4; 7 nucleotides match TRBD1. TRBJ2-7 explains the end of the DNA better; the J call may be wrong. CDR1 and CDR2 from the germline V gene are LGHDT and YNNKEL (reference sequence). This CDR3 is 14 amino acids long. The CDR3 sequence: CASSHAGGSYEQYF. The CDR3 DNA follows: TGTGCCAGCAGCCATGCAGGGGGTAGCTACGAGCAGTACTTC.

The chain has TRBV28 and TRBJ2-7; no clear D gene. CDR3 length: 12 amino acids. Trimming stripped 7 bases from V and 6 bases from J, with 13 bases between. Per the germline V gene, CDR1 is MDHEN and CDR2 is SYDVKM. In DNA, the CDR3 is TGTGCCAGCACCGGGCCCTTTACCGAGCAGTACTTC. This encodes CASTGPFTEQYF.

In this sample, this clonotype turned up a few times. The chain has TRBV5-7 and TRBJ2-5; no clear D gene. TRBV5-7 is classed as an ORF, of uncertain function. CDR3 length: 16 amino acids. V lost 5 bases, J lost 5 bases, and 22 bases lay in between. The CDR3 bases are TGTGCCAGCAGACCCAAGTCGGGCGGAGACGGTGAGACCCAGTACTTC. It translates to CASRPKSGGDGETQYF.

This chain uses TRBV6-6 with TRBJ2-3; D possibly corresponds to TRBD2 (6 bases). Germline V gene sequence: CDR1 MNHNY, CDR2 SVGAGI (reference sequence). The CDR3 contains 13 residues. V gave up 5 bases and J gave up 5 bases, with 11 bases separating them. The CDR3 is CASSDGGGDTQYF. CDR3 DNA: TGTGCCAGCAGTGACGGGGGTGGAGATACGCAGTATTTT.

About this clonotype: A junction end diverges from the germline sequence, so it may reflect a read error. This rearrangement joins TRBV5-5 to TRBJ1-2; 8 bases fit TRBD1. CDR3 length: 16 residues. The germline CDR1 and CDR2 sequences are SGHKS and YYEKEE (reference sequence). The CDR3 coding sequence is TGTGCCGGCAGCTTATATACGCAGGACAGGGATTATGGCTACACCTTC. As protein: CAGSLYTQDRDYGYTF.

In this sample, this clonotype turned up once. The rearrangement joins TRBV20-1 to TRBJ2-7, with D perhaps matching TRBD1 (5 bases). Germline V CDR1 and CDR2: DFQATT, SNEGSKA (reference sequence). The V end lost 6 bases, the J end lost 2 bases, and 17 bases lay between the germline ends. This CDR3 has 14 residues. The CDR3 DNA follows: TGCAGTGCAATAATCACAGGCGTCCCCTACGAGCAGTACTTC. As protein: CSAIITGVPYEQYF.

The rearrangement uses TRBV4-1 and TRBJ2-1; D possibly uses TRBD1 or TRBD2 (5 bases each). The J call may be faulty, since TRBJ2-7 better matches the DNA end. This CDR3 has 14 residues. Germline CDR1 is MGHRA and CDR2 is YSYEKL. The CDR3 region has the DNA TGCGCCAGCAGCCAAGCAGGGACCGCAAGGGAGCAGTACTTC. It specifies CASSQAGTAREQYF.

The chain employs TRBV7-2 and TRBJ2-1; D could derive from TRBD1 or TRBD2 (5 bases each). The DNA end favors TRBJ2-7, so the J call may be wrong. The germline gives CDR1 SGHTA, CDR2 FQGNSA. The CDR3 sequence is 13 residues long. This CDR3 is CASSPGTHNEQYF. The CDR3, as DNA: TGTGCCAGCAGCCCGGGGACCCACAATGAGCAGTACTTC.

The CDR3 reads CASSQGTGWNEQYF. The CDR3 bases are TGTGCCAGCAGCCAGGGGACAGGGTGGAACGAGCAGTACTTC. This sequence joins TRBV3-1 and TRBJ2-4; the match to TRBD1 covers 9 bases. The closer fit of TRBJ2-7 to the DNA end suggests the J call may be wrong. The CDR3 contains 14 residues. Germline assignment: CDR1 LGHDT and CDR2 YNNKEL (reference sequence).

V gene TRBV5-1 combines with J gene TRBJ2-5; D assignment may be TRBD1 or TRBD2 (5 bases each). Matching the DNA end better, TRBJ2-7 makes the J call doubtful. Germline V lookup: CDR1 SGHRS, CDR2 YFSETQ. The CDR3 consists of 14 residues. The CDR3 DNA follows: TGCGCCAGCAGTCCTACCCCGGGACCCTACGAGCAGTACTTC. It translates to CASSPTPGPYEQYF.

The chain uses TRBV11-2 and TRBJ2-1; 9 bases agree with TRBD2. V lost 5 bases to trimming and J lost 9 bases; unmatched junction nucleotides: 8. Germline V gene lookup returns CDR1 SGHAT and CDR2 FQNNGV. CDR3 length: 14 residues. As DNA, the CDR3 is TGTGCCAGCAGCCCGGGACTAGCTAAATCTGAGCAGTTCTTC. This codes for CASSPGLAKSEQFF. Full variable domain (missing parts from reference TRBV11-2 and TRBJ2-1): EAGVAQSPRYKIIEKRQSVAFWCNPISGHATLYWYQQILGQGPKLLIQFQNNGVVDDSQLPKDRFSAERLKGVDSTLKIQPAKLEDSAVYLCASSPGLAKSEQFFGPGTRLTVL.

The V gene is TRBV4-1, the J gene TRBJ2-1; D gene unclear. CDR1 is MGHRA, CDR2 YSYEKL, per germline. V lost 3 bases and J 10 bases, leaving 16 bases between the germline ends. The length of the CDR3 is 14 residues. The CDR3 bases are TGCGCCAGCAGCCAGACCGCCCAGCTCGGGGAGCAGTTCTTC. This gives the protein CASSQTAQLGEQFF.

The CDR3 DNA reads as TGTGCCAGCTCCTCCGGCCTGCGGGGGGGCTCGGAGACCCAGTACTTC. This translates into CASSSGLRGGSETQYF. J is TRBJ2-7 and V is TRBV18; TRBD2 matches 9 bases. The J call is uncertain, as TRBJ2-5 better fits the DNA end. The CDR3 is 16 amino acids. Per germline, CDR1 KGHSH and CDR2 LQKENI.

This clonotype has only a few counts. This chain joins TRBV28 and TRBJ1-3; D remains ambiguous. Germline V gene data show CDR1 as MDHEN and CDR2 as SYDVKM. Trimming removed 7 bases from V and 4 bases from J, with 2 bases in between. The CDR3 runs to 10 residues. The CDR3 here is CASKGNTIYF. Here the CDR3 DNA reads TGTGCCAGCAAGGGAAACACCATATATTTT. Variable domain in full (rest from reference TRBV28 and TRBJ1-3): DVKVTQSSRYLVKRTGEKVFLECVQDMDHENMFWYRQDPGLGLRLIYFSYDVKMKEKGDIPEGYSVSREKKERFSLILESASTNQTSMYLCASKGNTIYFGEGSWLTVV.

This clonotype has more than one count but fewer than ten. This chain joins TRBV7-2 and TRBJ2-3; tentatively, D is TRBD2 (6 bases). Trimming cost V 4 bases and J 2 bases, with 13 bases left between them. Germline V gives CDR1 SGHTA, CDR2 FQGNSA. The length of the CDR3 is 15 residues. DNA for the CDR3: TGTGCCAGCAGCTGGGATGCGGGACTCACAGATACGCAGTATTTT. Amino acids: CASSWDAGLTDTQYF.

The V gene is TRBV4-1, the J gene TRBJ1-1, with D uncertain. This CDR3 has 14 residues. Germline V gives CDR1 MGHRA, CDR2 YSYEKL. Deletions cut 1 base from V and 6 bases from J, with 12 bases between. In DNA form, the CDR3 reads TGCGCCAGCAGCCAAGTGAACGACCTCGCTGAAGCTTTCTTT. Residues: CASSQVNDLAEAFF.

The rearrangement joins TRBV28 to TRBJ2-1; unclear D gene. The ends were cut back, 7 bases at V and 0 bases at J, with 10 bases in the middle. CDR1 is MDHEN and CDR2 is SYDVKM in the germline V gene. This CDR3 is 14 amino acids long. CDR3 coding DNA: TGTGCCAGCAATACAGCGCCCTCCTACAATGAGCAGTTCTTC. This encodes CASNTAPSYNEQFF.

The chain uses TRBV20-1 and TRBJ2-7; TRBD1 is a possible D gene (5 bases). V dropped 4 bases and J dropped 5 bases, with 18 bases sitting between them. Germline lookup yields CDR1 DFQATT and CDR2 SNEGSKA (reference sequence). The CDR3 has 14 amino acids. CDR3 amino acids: CSANPRTNENEQYF. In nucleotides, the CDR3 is TGCAGTGCTAATCCCCGGACAAATGAGAACGAGCAGTACTTC.